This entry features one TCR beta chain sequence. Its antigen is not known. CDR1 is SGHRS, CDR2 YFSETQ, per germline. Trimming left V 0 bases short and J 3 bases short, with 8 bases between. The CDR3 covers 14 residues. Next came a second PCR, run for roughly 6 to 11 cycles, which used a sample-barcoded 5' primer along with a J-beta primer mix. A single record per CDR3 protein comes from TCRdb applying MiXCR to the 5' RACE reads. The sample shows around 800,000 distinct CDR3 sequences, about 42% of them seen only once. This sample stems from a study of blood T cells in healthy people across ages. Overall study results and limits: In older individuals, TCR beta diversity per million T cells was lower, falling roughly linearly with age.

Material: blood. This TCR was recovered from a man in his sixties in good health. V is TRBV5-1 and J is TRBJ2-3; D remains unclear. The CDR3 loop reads CASSLEVPTDTQYF. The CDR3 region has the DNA TGCGCCAGCAGCTTGGAAGTTCCTACAGATACGCAGTATTTT.